The rows below give T cell receptor beta chains drawn from one sample of a study of blood T cells in healthy people across ages. TCRdb re-called the 5' RACE reads with MiXCR, one entry per CDR3 protein. The top ten hold over 5.5% of the sample, which has about 1.4 million distinct CDR3 sequences, approximately 63% seen once. Input material: blood. The receptors originated from a man aged 18 to 30 in good health. CDR3s leave out the opening cysteine and the closing phenylalanine or tryptophan. The D gene is left open where the match is weak.

J gene | D gene | V gene | CDR3 protein
TRBJ2-1 | . | TRBV24-1 | ATGRGNEQF
TRBJ1-5 | TRBD1 | TRBV6-1 | ASEDRGPSQPQH
TRBJ2-7 | . | TRBV20-1 | SAKFQSPYEQY
TRBJ1-4 | . | TRBV5-1 | ASSFRGTENEKLF
TRBJ1-2 | TRBD1 | TRBV11-1 | ASSLKGTGVGYT
TRBJ1-4 | . | TRBV28 | ASSFRQKLF
TRBJ1-4 | . | TRBV7-2 | ASSPRGRVYEKLF
TRBJ1-1 | . | TRBV11-2 | ASSLWIRENTEAF
TRBJ2-5 | TRBD1 | TRBV7-2 | ASSPGQTSEEQY
TRBJ1-6 | . | TRBV20-1 | SARSNGTQVYSPLH
TRBJ2-3 | . | TRBV20-1 | SARGGGADTQY
TRBJ2-3 | . | TRBV7-2 | ASSLWAAKSEDTQY
TRBJ2-1 | TRBD2 | TRBV4-2 | ASSQESHLYSGTSVF
TRBJ2-5 | . | TRBV6-1 | ASSVFPGRETQY
TRBJ2-7 | TRBD1 | TRBV29-1 | SVDRGNSEQY
TRBJ2-7 | . | TRBV2 | AWAAASPYEQY
TRBJ2-7 | . | TRBV4-1 | ASSQSMDSREQY
TRBJ2-7 | . | TRBV10-1 | ASSELTSYEQY
TRBJ2-6 | . | TRBV12-3/TRBV12-4 | ASSLDPVGANVLT
TRBJ2-1 | TRBD2 | TRBV7-9 | AHSGGGRDNEQF
. | . | TRBV7-2 | ASSLGGGTAHFGYEQY
TRBJ2-7 | TRBD2 | TRBV29-1 | SVSGTSGRNPYNEQY
TRBJ2-3 | TRBD2 | TRBV10-2 | ASTLAGQTDTQY
TRBJ2-7 | . | TRBV15 | ATRLDLLGYYEQY
. | TRBD1 | TRBV4-3 | ASSQDWTGSYEQY
TRBJ2-2 | TRBD1 | TRBV2 | ASRARTGETGELF
. | . | TRBV12-3/TRBV12-4 | ASSPPGHTGELF